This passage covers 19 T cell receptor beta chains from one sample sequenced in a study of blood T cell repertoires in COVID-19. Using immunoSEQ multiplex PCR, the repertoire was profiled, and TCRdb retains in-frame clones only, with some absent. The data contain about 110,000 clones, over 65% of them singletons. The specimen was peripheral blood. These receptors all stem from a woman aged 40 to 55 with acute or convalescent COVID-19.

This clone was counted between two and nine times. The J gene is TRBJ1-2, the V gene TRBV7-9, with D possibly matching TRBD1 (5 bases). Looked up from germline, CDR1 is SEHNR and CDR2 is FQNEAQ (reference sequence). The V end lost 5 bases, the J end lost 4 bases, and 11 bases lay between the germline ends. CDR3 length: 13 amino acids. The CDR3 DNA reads TGTGCCAGCAGCCTAGGGGCTCCCTATGGCTACACCTTC. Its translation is CASSLGAPYGYTF. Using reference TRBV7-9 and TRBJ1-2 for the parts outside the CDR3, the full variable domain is DTGVSQNPRHKITKRGQNVTFRCDPISEHNRLYWYRQTLGQGPEFLTYFQNEAQLEKSRLLSDRFSAERPKGSFSTLEIQRTEQGDSAMYLCASSLGAPYGYTFGSGTRLTVV.

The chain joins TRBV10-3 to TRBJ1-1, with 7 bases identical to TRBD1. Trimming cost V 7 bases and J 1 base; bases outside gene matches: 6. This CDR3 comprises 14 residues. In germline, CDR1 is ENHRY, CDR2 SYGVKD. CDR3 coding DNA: TGTGCCATCACCCGGGGACAGCGGAACACTGAAGCTTTCTTT. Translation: CAITRGQRNTEAFF.

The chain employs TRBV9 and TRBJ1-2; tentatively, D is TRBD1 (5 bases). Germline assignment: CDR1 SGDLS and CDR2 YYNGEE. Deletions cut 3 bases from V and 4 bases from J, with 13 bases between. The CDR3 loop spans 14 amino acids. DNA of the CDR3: TGTGCCAGCAGCGAACAGGCAGATACCTATGGCTACACCTTC. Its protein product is CASSEQADTYGYTF.

The CDR3: CASRPGQSYEQYF. CDR3 DNA sequence: TGTGCCAGTCGACCCGGACAGTCCTACGAGCAGTACTTC. The V gene is TRBV6-5, the J gene TRBJ2-7; the D gene is possibly TRBD1 (6 bases). This CDR3 comprises 13 residues. V lost 9 bases and J 1 base, leaving 13 bases between the germline ends. Germline loops: CDR1 MNHEY, CDR2 SVGAGI.

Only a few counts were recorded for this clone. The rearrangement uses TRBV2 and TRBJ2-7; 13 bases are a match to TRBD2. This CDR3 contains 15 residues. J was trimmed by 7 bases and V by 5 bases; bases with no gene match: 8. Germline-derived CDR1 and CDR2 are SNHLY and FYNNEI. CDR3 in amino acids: CASSRTSGGAGEQYF. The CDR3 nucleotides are TGTGCCAGCAGTCGAACTAGCGGGGGGGCCGGGGAGCAGTACTTC.

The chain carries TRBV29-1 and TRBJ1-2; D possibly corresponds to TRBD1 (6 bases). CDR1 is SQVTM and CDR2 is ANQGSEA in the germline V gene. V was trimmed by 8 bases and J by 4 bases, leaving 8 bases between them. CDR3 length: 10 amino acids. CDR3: CSSDSYGYTF. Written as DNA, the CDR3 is TGCAGCTCGGACAGCTATGGCTACACCTTC.

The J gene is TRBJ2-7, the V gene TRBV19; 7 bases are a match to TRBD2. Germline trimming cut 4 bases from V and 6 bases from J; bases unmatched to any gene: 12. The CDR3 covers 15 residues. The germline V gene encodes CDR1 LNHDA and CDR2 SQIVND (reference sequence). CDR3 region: CASSSWGGLGGEQYF. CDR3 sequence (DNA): TGTGCCAGTAGTAGCTGGGGGGGACTCGGTGGCGAGCAGTACTTC.

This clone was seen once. The CDR3 DNA reads TGTGCCAGCAGCCACGGGGGACAGCAAGGCTCCTACGAGCAGTACTTC. Encoded protein: CASSHGGQQGSYEQYF. This sequence joins TRBV3-1 (or the pseudogene TRBV3-2) and TRBJ2-7; a possible D gene is TRBD1 (7 bases). Per the germline V gene, CDR1 is LGHDT and CDR2 is YNNKEL (reference sequence). V was clipped by 3 bases and J by 0 bases, with 15 bases between them. There are 16 residues in the CDR3.

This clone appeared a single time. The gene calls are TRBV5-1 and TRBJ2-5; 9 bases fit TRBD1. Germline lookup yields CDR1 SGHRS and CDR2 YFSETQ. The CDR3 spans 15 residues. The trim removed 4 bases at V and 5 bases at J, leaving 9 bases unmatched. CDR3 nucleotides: TGCGCCAGCAGCCTACAGACAGGGGGGATGGAGACCCAGTACTTC. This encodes CASSLQTGGMETQYF.

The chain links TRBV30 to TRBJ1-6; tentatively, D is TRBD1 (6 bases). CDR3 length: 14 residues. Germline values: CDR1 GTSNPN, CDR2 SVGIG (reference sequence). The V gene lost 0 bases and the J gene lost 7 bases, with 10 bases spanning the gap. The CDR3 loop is CAWSVGGGNSPLHF. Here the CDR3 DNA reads TGTGCCTGGAGTGTAGGGGGGGGAAATTCACCCCTCCACTTT.

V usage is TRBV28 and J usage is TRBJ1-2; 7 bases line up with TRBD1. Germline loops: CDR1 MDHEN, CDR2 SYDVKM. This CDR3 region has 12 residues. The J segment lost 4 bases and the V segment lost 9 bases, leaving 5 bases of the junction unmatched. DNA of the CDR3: TGTGCCAGTCAGGACAGGATCTATGGCTACACCTTC. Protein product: CASQDRIYGYTF.

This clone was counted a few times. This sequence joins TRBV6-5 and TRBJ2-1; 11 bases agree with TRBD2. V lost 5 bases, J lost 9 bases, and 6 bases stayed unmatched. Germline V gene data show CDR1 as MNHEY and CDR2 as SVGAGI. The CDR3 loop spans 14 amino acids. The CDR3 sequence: CASSRGTSGGEQFF. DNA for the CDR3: TGTGCCAGCAGTAGGGGGACTAGCGGTGGTGAGCAGTTCTTC.

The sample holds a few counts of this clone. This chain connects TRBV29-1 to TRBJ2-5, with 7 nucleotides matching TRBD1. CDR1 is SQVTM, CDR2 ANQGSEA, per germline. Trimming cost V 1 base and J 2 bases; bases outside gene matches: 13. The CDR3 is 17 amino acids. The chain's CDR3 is CSVEGVIPGQPQETQYF. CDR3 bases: TGCAGCGTTGAAGGGGTGATCCCGGGACAGCCACAAGAGACCCAGTACTTC.

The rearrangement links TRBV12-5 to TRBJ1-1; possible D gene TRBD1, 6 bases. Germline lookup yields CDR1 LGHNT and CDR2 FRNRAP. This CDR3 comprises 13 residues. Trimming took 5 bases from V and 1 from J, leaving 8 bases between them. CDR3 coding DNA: TGTGCTAGTGGTATGACAGGGAACACTGAAGCTTTCTTT. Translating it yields CASGMTGNTEAFF. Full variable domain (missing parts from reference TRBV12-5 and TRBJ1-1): DARVTQTPRHKVTEMGQEVTMRCQPILGHNTVFWYRQTMMQGLELLAYFRNRAPLDDSGMPKDRFSAEMPDATLATLKIQPSEPRDSAVYFCASGMTGNTEAFFGQGTRLTVV.

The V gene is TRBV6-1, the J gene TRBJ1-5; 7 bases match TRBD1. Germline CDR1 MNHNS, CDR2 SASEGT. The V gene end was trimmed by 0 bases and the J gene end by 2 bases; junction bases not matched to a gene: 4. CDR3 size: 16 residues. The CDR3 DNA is TGTGCCAGCAGTGAAGCCGAAGGGGGCGGCAATCAGCCCCAGCATTTT. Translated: CASSEAEGGGNQPQHF.

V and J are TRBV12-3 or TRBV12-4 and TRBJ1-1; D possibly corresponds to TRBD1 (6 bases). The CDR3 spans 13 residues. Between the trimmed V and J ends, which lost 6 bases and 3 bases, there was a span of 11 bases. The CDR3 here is CASRPYRDTEAFF. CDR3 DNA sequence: TGTGCCAGCAGACCGTACAGGGACACTGAAGCTTTCTTT.

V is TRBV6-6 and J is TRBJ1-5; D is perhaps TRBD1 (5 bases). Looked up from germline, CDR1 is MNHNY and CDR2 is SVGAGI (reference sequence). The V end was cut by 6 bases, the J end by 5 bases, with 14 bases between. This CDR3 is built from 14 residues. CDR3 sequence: CASSLGGPYQPQHF. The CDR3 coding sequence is TGTGCCAGCAGCCTCGGGGGTCCGTATCAGCCCCAGCATTTT.

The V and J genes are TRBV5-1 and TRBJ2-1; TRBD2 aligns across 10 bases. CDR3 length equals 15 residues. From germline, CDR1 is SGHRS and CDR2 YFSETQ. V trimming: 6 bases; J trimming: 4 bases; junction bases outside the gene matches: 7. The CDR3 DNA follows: TGCGCCAGCAACCCGTTAGCGGGGGGATACAATGAGCAGTTCTTC. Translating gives CASNPLAGGYNEQFF.

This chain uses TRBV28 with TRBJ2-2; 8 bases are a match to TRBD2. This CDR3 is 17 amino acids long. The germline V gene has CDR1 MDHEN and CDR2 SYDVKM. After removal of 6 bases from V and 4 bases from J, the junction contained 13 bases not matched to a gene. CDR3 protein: CASSPPLIAGLTGELFF. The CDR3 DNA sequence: TGTGCCAGCAGCCCTCCCTTGATAGCGGGACTCACCGGGGAGCTGTTTTTT.